Shown below are 9 T cell receptor beta chains from a single sample sequenced in a study of blood T cell repertoires in COVID-19. The protocol was immunoSEQ multiplex PCR, while the TCRdb copy is restricted to in-frame clones and leaves out a portion. The table shows 240,000 or so clones, with about 88% occurring only once. Sequencing was carried out using peripheral blood. These receptors were taken from a woman in her seventies with active or convalescent COVID-19.

The chain couples TRBV2 to TRBJ1-2, with 9 bases lining up with TRBD1. V gave up 8 bases and J gave up 4 bases; unmatched junction bases: 8. The CDR3 covers 14 residues. The germline gives CDR1 SNHLY, CDR2 FYNNEI. CDR3 protein: CASGTGGIGYGYTF. The CDR3 nucleotides read TGTGCCAGCGGAACAGGGGGCATAGGCTATGGCTACACCTTC.

This clone occurred a few times. The chain combines TRBV5-8 with TRBJ1-5, with no clear D. The V end lost 4 bases, the J end lost 3 bases, and 14 bases lay between the germline ends. Germline CDR1 is SGHTS and CDR2 is YDEGEE. There are 15 residues in the CDR3. CDR3 sequence: CASSLVLGTNQPQHF. The CDR3 DNA reads as TGTGCCAGCAGCCTGGTTCTGGGCACCAATCAGCCCCAGCATTTT.

V usage is TRBV3-1 (or the pseudogene TRBV3-2) and J usage is TRBJ1-2, with a possible D match to TRBD1 (5 bases). CDR1 and CDR2 from the germline V gene are LGHDT and YNNKEL (reference sequence). Trimming left V 4 bases short and J 8 bases short, with 14 bases between. The CDR3 consists of 13 residues. CDR3 DNA sequence: TGTGCCAGCAGCCCTCAGGGTCAGAAGGGCTACACCTTC. It specifies CASSPQGQKGYTF.

The rearrangement uses TRBV18 and TRBJ1-2; TRBD1 matches at 8 bases. The CDR3 runs to 15 residues. The junction had 6 bases not matched to a gene; V was cut back by 2 bases and J by 4 bases. Germline CDR1 is KGHSH and CDR2 is LQKENI. The CDR3 region is CASSPSDRVGYGYTF. In DNA form, the CDR3 reads TGTGCCAGCTCACCATCGGACAGGGTGGGCTATGGCTACACCTTC. Full variable domain (remainder filled in from reference TRBV18 and TRBJ1-2): NAGVMQNPRHLVRRRGQEARLRCSPMKGHSHVYWYRQLPEEGLKFMVYLQKENIIDESGMPKERFSAEFPKEGPSILRIQQVVRGDSAAYFCASSPSDRVGYGYTFGSGTRLTVV.

The chain links TRBV5-1 to TRBJ1-3, with D possibly being TRBD1 (6 bases). This CDR3 is built from 18 residues. Per germline, CDR1 SGHRS and CDR2 YFSETQ. The V end was cut by 0 bases, the J end by 1 base, with 17 bases between. The CDR3: CASSLGGTGSKSGNTIYF. As DNA, the CDR3 is TGCGCCAGCAGCTTGGGGGGCACAGGGTCGAAATCTGGAAACACCATATATTTT.

This rearrangement joins TRBV6-1 to TRBJ1-2; D is unclear. The CDR3 runs 12 residues. The germline V gene encodes CDR1 MNHNS and CDR2 SASEGT. V was shortened by 3 bases and J by 4 bases, with 6 bases between the two germline ends. The CDR3 reads CASSDTAYGYTF. In DNA, the CDR3 is TGTGCCAGCAGTGATACAGCCTATGGCTACACCTTC.

This chain connects TRBV5-6 to TRBJ2-5; no firm D call. The V end lost 2 bases, the J end lost 5 bases, and 13 bases lay between the germline ends. The CDR3 is 14 residues long. In germline, CDR1 is SGHDT, CDR2 YYEEEE. CDR3 sequence (DNA): TGTGCCAGCAGCTTATTGATTCCCGGTGAGACCCAGTACTTC. As protein: CASSLLIPGETQYF.

V is TRBV6-2 or TRBV6-3 and J is TRBJ1-5; 7 positions match TRBD1. Germline CDR1 is MNHEY and CDR2 is SVGEGT. The junction had 2 bases not matched to a gene; V was cut back by 0 bases and J by 3 bases. The length of the CDR3 is 15 residues. CDR3 nucleotide sequence: TGTGCCAGCAGTTACTCCACAGGGGACAATCAGCCCCAGCATTTT. Encoded protein: CASSYSTGDNQPQHF.

V is TRBV6-2 or TRBV6-3 and J is TRBJ1-1; tentative D call: TRBD1 (6 bases). This CDR3 comprises 12 residues. The V gene's germline CDR1 is MNHEY and CDR2 SVGEGT. Trimming stripped 2 bases from V and 8 bases from J, with 9 bases between. In DNA, the CDR3 is TGTGCCAGCAGTTACGGCAGGGGAGAAGCTTTCTTT. As protein: CASSYGRGEAFF.